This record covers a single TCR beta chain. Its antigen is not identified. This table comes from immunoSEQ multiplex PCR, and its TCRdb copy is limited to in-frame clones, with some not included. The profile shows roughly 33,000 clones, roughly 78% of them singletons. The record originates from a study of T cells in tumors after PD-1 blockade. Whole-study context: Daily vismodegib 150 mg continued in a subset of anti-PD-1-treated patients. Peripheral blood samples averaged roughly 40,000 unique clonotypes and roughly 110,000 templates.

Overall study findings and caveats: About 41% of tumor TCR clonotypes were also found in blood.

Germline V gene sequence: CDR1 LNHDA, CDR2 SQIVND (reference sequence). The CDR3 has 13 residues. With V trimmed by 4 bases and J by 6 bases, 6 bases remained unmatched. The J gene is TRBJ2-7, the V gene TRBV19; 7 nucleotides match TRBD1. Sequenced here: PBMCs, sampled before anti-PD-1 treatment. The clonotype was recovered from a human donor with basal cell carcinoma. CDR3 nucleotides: TGTGCCAGTAGTACACAGGGGTTCGGCGAGCAGTACTTC. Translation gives CASSTQGFGEQYF.